This entry concerns a single T cell receptor beta chain. The antigen is not known. At collection, donors were nominally healthy, but unrecorded immune exposures were probable. Trimming stripped 1 base from V and 2 bases from J, with 12 bases between. The CDR3 extends over 15 amino acids. Per the germline V gene, CDR1 is LGHNA and CDR2 is YSLEER. These data originate in a study of cytomegalovirus exposure and HLA in healthy donors. Primers included in the PCR were 60 Vbeta and 13 Jbeta primers. Only in-frame clones appear in the TCRdb table, and some are missing; sequencing was by immunoSEQ multiplex PCR. Of around 140,000 clones listed, about 74% are singletons. Study-wide results and caveats: In an earlier analysis, about 87% or about 30%: the productive usage of most TCR beta V segments. It was taken for granted in presence/absence analyses that sequencing depth across donors was roughly uniform. There were around 160 TCR beta chains listed as cytomegalovirus-associated.

The source material was PBMCs. V usage is TRBV4-3 and J usage is TRBJ2-7; the D gene is possibly TRBD2 (7 bases). The receptor was isolated from a male donor in good health and CMV-seronegative. CDR3 residues: CASSQGQGRAYEQYF. The CDR3 DNA is TGCGCCAGCAGCCAAGGGCAGGGGAGGGCCTACGAGCAGTACTTC.